Sequencing of this T cell receptor beta chain was carried out in a study of blood T cells in healthy people across ages. General study findings and limits: Aged donors had fewer naive CD4+ cells and lower diversity than long-lived donors. Among T cells, TCR beta diversity per million cells dropped roughly linearly as age rose.

The germline V gene encodes CDR1 SNHLY and CDR2 FYNNEI. CDR3 length equals 15 residues. V shed 6 bases and J 5 bases; nucleotides not matched to a gene: 9. A remark on this clonotype: What it recognizes is unknown.

Next came a second PCR, run for about 6 to 11 cycles, which used a sample-barcoded 5' primer along with a J-beta primer mix. A template-switch adaptor containing 12 random nucleotides labeled each cDNA molecule. TCRdb processed the 5' RACE reads anew with MiXCR; each CDR3 protein has one entry. The sample records some 1.1 million distinct CDR3 sequences, roughly two fifths being singletons. Source material: blood. The chain employs TRBV2 and TRBJ2-1; 8 positions agree with TRBD1. The clonotype comes from a man aged 18 to 30 in good health. CDR3 sequence reads: CASRDRTGYNNEQFF. In DNA form, the CDR3 reads TGTGCCAGCAGAGATAGGACAGGGTATAACAATGAGCAGTTCTTC.